The present T cell receptor (beta chain) was sequenced within a study of cytomegalovirus exposure and HLA in healthy donors. Study-level points and caveats: TCR beta sequences reportedly predicted most subjects' HLA-A and HLA-B alleles accurately. Highly shared sequence variants in one cluster were likely a sequencing artifact.

The PCR made use of 60 Vbeta and 13 Jbeta primers. Only in-frame clones appear in the TCRdb table, and some are missing; sequencing was by immunoSEQ multiplex PCR. The sample contains 93,000 or so clones, roughly 86% of which appear only once. Germline assignment: CDR1 SNHLY and CDR2 FYNNEI. The trim removed 2 bases at V and 0 bases at J, leaving 4 bases unmatched. CDR3 length: 16 residues. To note about this clone: Its antigen is not identified.

The chain joins TRBV2 to TRBJ2-4; 7 bases are a match to TRBD2. The origin of this receptor is a woman between 18 and 30 years old in good health and CMV-seropositive. What was sequenced was PBMCs. The CDR3 sequence: CASSEQGGVAKNIQYF. As DNA, the CDR3 is TGTGCCAGCAGTGAACAGGGAGGGGTAGCCAAAAACATTCAGTACTTC.